This T cell receptor beta chain was recovered during a study of cytomegalovirus exposure and HLA in healthy donors. Study-level results: Sequencing likely produced, as an artifact, a cluster of highly shared sequence variants. Reportedly, HLA-A and HLA-B alleles of most subjects were accurately predicted from TCR beta.

Participants comprised healthy donors of bone marrow. Trimming removed 0 bases from V and 4 bases from J, with 10 bases in between. This CDR3 contains 15 residues. In germline, CDR1 is SGDLS, CDR2 YYNGEE. Comments on this clone: What it binds is unknown.

The PCR was carried out with 60 Vbeta primers and 13 Jbeta primers. Sequencing was performed with immunoSEQ multiplex PCR; in TCRdb, only in-frame clones are kept and a portion is missing. The profile covers under 150,000 clones, with about 77% appearing a single time and 5.4% taken by the ten largest. The specimen sequenced was PBMCs. The clonotype comes from a woman under 40 in good health and CMV-seropositive. This chain joins TRBV9 and TRBJ2-2; D is undetermined. Here the CDR3 DNA reads TGTGCCAGCAGCGTAGGTAGTCCCTTCACCGGGGAGCTGTTTTTT. Protein: CASSVGSPFTGELFF.